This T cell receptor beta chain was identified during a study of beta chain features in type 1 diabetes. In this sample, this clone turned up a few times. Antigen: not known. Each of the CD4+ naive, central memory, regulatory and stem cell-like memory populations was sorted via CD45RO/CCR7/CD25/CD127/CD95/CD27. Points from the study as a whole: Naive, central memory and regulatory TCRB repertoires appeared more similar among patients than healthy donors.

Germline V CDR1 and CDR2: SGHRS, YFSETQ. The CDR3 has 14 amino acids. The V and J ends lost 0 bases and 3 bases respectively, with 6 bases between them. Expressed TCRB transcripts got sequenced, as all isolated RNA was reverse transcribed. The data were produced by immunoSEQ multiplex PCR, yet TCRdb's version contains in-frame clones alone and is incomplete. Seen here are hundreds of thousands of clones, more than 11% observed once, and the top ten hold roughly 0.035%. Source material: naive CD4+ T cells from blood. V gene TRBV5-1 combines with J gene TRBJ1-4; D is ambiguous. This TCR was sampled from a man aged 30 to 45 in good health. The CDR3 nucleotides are TGCGCCAGCAGCTTGGTCGGATCTAATGAAAAACTGTTTTTT. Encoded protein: CASSLVGSNEKLFF.